The following is a T cell receptor (beta chain) sequence with its context. Only in-frame clones appear in the TCRdb table, and some are missing; sequencing was by immunoSEQ multiplex PCR. Among roughly 450,000 clones listed, 79% were seen once. Looked up from germline, CDR1 is GTSNPN and CDR2 is SVGIG (reference sequence). The CDR3 runs 11 residues. This entry comes from a study of shared clonotypes between healthy human individuals. The chain recombines TRBV30 with TRBJ2-5; TRBD1 aligns across 8 bases. The last part of the DNA fits TRBJ2-7 better; the J call may be wrong. Sequencing used PBMCs. The TCR comes from a woman aged 40 to 50 in good health. Some clones in this sample may be carry-over from other donors' samples. In DNA form, the CDR3 reads TGTGCCTCCGGGACAGGCTACGAGCAGTACTTC. Its protein is CASGTGYEQYF.